Described below is a single TCR beta chain sequence and its context. This entry comes from a study of blood T cell repertoires in COVID-19. Study as a whole: Acute and convalescent COVID-19 samples came from the United States, Italy and Spain. Nucleic acid was either cDNA or gDNA, and it came from T cells, B-cell-depleted T cells, or PBMCs.

Authors' methods: Reference gene primers were amplified, and this amplification served to estimate nucleated cell counts. Clones were sequenced by immunoSEQ multiplex PCR, and TCRdb holds only the in-frame ones, with some missing. V and J calls and clone size come straight from that table; D and trimming were deduced from the DNA. The sample lists about 55,000 clones; approximately 85% were seen once. The sequencing sample was made of peripheral blood. The sequence came from a human donor in a cohort sampled during active COVID-19.

The CDR3 protein is CASSPEGREDSPLHF. In DNA, the CDR3 is TGCGCCAGCAGCCCAGAAGGCAGGGAGGATTCACCCCTCCACTTT. This rearrangement joins TRBV5-1 to TRBJ1-6; possible D gene TRBD1, 5 bases. This CDR3 comprises 15 residues. The V gene lost 4 bases and the J gene lost 8 bases, with 16 bases spanning the gap. Per germline, CDR1 SGHRS and CDR2 YFSETQ. The whole variable domain, filled in from reference TRBV5-1 and TRBJ1-6, reads KAGVTQTPRYLIKTRGQQVTLSCSPISGHRSVSWYQQTPGQGLQFLFEYFSETQRNKGNFPGRFSGRQFSNSRSEMNVSTLELGDSALYLCASSPEGREDSPLHFGNGTRLTVT.